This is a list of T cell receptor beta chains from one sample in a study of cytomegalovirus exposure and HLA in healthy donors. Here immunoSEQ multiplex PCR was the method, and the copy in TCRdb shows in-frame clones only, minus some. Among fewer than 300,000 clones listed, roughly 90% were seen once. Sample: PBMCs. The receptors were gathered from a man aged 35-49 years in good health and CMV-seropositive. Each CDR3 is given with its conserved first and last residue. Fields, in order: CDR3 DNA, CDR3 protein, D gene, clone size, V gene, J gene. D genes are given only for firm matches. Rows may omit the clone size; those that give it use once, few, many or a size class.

TGTGCCAGCAGGGAAAGGGGTTATGGCTACACCTTC	CASRERGYGYTF	.	.	TRBV25-1	TRBJ1-2
TGTGCCAGTGGACCTCGGGGTGGTAGCGGGAGGGCCGGAGAGACCCAGTACTTC	CASGPRGGSGRAGETQYF	TRBD2	.	TRBV19	TRBJ2-5
TGTGCCAGCAGCCCCGGCGGGGTTCTCGAGCAGTACTTC	CASSPGGVLEQYF	.	once	TRBV7-2	TRBJ2-7
TGTGCCAGCCTCCCGGGACTAGCGGGAGCCGAGCAGTACTTC	CASLPGLAGAEQYF	TRBD2	.	TRBV5-5	TRBJ2-7
TGTGCCAGCAGTCCCCGAACGGCAGGGGGAGGCTACACCTTC	CASSPRTAGGGYTF	TRBD1	few	TRBV27	TRBJ1-2
TGTGCCAGCAGCGCCCTGACTAGCGGACCCACAGATACGCAGTATTTT	CASSALTSGPTDTQYF	TRBD2	.	TRBV9	TRBJ2-3
TGCAGCGTCCACAGGGTACAAGAGACCCAGTACTTC	CSVHRVQETQYF	.	once	TRBV29-1	TRBJ2-5
TGTGCCAGTAGTCAGGGTGTGAGGCAGCCCCAGCATTTT	CASSQGVRQPQHF	.	.	TRBV19	TRBJ1-5
TGTGCCAGCAGCTTATCCGCCGGGGTGACTGAAGCTTTCTTT	CASSLSAGVTEAFF	.	.	TRBV7-3	TRBJ1-1
TGTGCCAGCAGACGCTCCGCTGTAGCCTTGAGGGAGACCCAGTACTTC	CASRRSAVALRETQYF	.	.	TRBV7-2	TRBJ2-5
TGTGCCAGCAGTGCTACCGGGACTAGAGGATGGGCTGAGCAGTTCTTC	CASSATGTRGWAEQFF	TRBD2	.	TRBV28	TRBJ2-1
TGTGCCAGCAGCTTAGTTCGGGAGGGCGGGAATGAGCAGTTCTTC	CASSLVREGGNEQFF	TRBD2	.	TRBV7-6	TRBJ2-1
TGCGCCAGCAGAGACCTTGGCGAGAGGGGACTCTCCTACGAGCAGTACTTC	CASRDLGERGLSYEQYF	.	few	TRBV5-1	TRBJ2-7
TGTGCCAGCAGCGGGGTAGCGGGAGGACACACAGATACGCAGTATTTT	CASSGVAGGHTDTQYF	TRBD2	once	TRBV9	TRBJ2-3
TGTGCCAGCAGCTATTCGGACAGACTAAACACTGAAGCTTTCTTT	CASSYSDRLNTEAFF	.	.	TRBV11-2	TRBJ1-1
TGTGCCAGCAGCGTCGGACTAGCGGGCGCCTCCTACGAGCAGTACTTC	CASSVGLAGASYEQYF	TRBD2	.	TRBV9	TRBJ2-7
TGTGCCAGCAGCCCTCCGGGGAGACTAGCGGGAGTATACGAGCAGTACTTC	CASSPPGRLAGVYEQYF	TRBD2	.	TRBV7-9	TRBJ2-7
TGTGCCAGCAGCTACCGACAGGGGGGAAACACTGAAGCTTTCTTT	CASSYRQGGNTEAFF	TRBD1	.	TRBV5-8	TRBJ1-1
TGTGCCAGCAGGGGGACTAGCGGGAGGGCCACCTACGAGCAGTACTTC	CASRGTSGRATYEQYF	TRBD2	.	TRBV28	TRBJ2-7
TGTGCCAGCAGTTTGGACAGGGAAACAGATACGCAGTATTTT	CASSLDRETDTQYF	TRBD1	.	TRBV6-5	TRBJ2-3
TGCGCCAGCAGCCAAGTTGGGGGGATAAGCTACGAGCAGTACTTC	CASSQVGGISYEQYF	.	.	TRBV4-1	TRBJ2-7
TGTGCCAGCAGCCAAGCGGGGACAGGGACCATCGGGGATCCCTCTGGGGCCAACGTCCTGACTTTC	CASSQAGTGTIGDPSGANVLTF	TRBD1	.	TRBV14	TRBJ2-6
TGCAGCGTTGTGTGGCTAGCGAATGAGCAGTTCTTC	CSVVWLANEQFF	.	once	TRBV29-1	TRBJ2-1
TGTGCCAGCTCACCGACAGTCCTGAACAATCAGCCCCAGCATTTT	CASSPTVLNNQPQHF	.	.	TRBV18	TRBJ1-5
TGTGCCAGCAGCTTAAGAGGGCAGCCCCAGCATTTT	CASSLRGQPQHF	.	.	TRBV13	TRBJ1-5
TGTGCCAGCAGCTTCCCGCGGCGACGGGAGTCCTACAATGAGCAGTTCTTC	CASSFPRRRESYNEQFF	.	.	TRBV7-8	TRBJ2-1
TGCAGCGTTGAAGACCCAGCGGGTGAAATATACGAGCAGTACTTC	CSVEDPAGEIYEQYF	.	.	TRBV29-1	TRBJ2-7
TGCGCCAGCAGCCAGTGGGGGACTAGCGGGAGGTCTGCGGAGACCCAGTACTTC	CASSQWGTSGRSAETQYF	TRBD2	.	TRBV4-1	TRBJ2-5
TGTGCCAGCAGTTCGACAGGGAGGAATGGCTACACCTTC	CASSSTGRNGYTF	TRBD1	.	TRBV28	TRBJ1-2
TGTGCCAGCAGCCAAGCGGGGCCCTCCTACGAGCAGTACTTC	CASSQAGPSYEQYF	TRBD2	.	TRBV11-2	TRBJ2-7
TGTGCCAGCAGCTTTGGGACCGCACGGGAGGAGGGCTACACCTTC	CASSFGTAREEGYTF	.	few	TRBV5-4	TRBJ1-2
TGCGCCAGCAGTTTCGGACTAGCGGGAGCAAACGAGCAGTACTTC	CASSFGLAGANEQYF	TRBD2	.	TRBV4-1	TRBJ2-7
TGTTCCAGCAGCTGGGAGGAGACCCAGTACTTC	CSSSWEETQYF	.	.	TRBV7-9	TRBJ2-5
TGTGCCAGCAGTGGGAGGGACGGTACCTGGGGGGAGACCCAGTACTTC	CASSGRDGTWGETQYF	TRBD2	.	TRBV28	TRBJ2-5
TGCGCCAGCAGCCTGACAGAGTCCTACGAGCAGTACTTC	CASSLTESYEQYF	.	.	TRBV5-1	TRBJ2-7
TGTGCCAGCAGCCGAGGGGGCTACTACGAGCAGTACTTC	CASSRGGYYEQYF	TRBD1	.	TRBV28	TRBJ2-7
TGTTCCAGCAGCTTAGGACAGCCGAACTCCTACGAGCAGTACTTC	CSSSLGQPNSYEQYF	.	.	TRBV7-9	TRBJ2-7
TGTGCCAGCAGCTTAGAACTCGCGGCCGGGGAGCTGTTTTTT	CASSLELAAGELFF	.	once	TRBV7-8	TRBJ2-2
TGTGCCAGCAGTTTAACGGCTAACTATGGCTACACCTTC	CASSLTANYGYTF	.	.	TRBV27	TRBJ1-2
TGCAGCGGTGGGGGACAGGGGCCGGGCGCTCAGTACTTC	CSGGGQGPGAQYF	TRBD1	.	TRBV29-1	TRBJ2-5
TGTGCCAGCAGTTACTCACGGTACCAAGAGACCCAGTACTTC	CASSYSRYQETQYF	.	.	TRBV6-5	TRBJ2-5
TGCGCCAGCAGCTACGGGGATCGGTCAGGTTTCTTC	CASSYGDRSGFF	.	.	TRBV5-1	TRBJ2-1
TGCGCCAGCAGCTTGGTAGGGGCGGGATGGAACACCGGGGAGCTGTTTTTT	CASSLVGAGWNTGELFF	.	.	TRBV5-1	TRBJ2-2
TGCGCCAGCAGCCAAGAATCGACTAGTGGGAGGTCGCCCCAGCAGTTCTTC	CASSQESTSGRSPQQFF	.	.	TRBV4-1	TRBJ2-1